The 3 T cell receptor beta chains below were found in one sample sequenced in a study of T cell responses to AZD1222 COVID-19 vaccine. Profiling relied on immunoSEQ multiplex PCR, and the TCRdb table lists in-frame clones only, not all of them. The profile shows approximately 110,000 clones, approximately 89% of them singletons. Here the sequenced sample was peripheral blood, taken on day 0 of AZD1222 vaccination. The receptors were gathered from an adult in good health.

The chain joins TRBV7-2 to TRBJ2-3, with 10 bases lining up with TRBD2. The CDR3 length is 17 residues. V shed 6 bases, J shed 2 bases, and the junction held 11 bases outside the gene matches. The germline V gene has CDR1 SGHTA and CDR2 FQGNSA. DNA of the CDR3: TGTGCCAGCAGTCTAGCCCTAGCGGGGGCCTTCACAGATACGCAGTATTTT. Translation: CASSLALAGAFTDTQYF. The full variable domain, completed using reference TRBV7-2 and TRBJ2-3, is GAGVSQSPSNKVTEKGKDVELRCDPISGHTALYWYRQSLGQGLEFLIYFQGNSAPDKSGLPSDRFSAERTGGSVSTLTIQRTQQEDSAVYLCASSLALAGAFTDTQYFGPGTRLTVL.

The rearrangement links TRBV7-2 to TRBJ1-3; 8 bases match TRBD1. Germline V CDR1 and CDR2: SGHTA, FQGNSA. Unmatched junction bases numbered 9, after V lost 2 bases and J lost 3 bases. The CDR3 length is 17 residues. This CDR3 reads CASSLRGGGTGGNTIYF. The CDR3 DNA reads TGTGCCAGCAGCTTACGAGGGGGAGGGACAGGTGGAAACACCATATATTTT.

The J gene is TRBJ1-4, the V gene TRBV2; D is unresolved. The ends were cut back, 4 bases at V and 7 bases at J, with 13 bases in the middle. CDR1 and CDR2 (germline): SNHLY, FYNNEI. The CDR3 runs to 14 residues. CDR3 in DNA: TGTGCCAGCAGTGTCGCCCGGCCGGGTGAAAAACTGTTTTTT. It is translated as CASSVARPGEKLFF.